The sequence of this T cell receptor (beta chain) was determined in a study of cytotoxic CD8 clonotypes in ibrutinib-treated CLL. There are 13 residues in the CDR3. CDR1 and CDR2 (germline): GTSNPN, SVGIG (reference sequence). Trimming removed 2 bases from V and 1 base from J, with 8 bases in between. Assay used: immunoSEQ multiplex PCR; TCRdb lists only in-frame clones, some missing. The top ten clones hold 5.9% of a sample with about 200,000 clones, roughly 77% of them seen once. The sample in question was PBMCs, obtained after 12 months of ibrutinib treatment. This chain links TRBV30 with TRBJ1-1; weak D call: TRBD1 (5 bases). This sequence was found in a human donor with chronic lymphocytic leukemia. In DNA, the CDR3 is TGTGCCTGGAGTCCCACAGGGAACACTGAAGCTTTCTTT. Protein product: CAWSPTGNTEAFF.